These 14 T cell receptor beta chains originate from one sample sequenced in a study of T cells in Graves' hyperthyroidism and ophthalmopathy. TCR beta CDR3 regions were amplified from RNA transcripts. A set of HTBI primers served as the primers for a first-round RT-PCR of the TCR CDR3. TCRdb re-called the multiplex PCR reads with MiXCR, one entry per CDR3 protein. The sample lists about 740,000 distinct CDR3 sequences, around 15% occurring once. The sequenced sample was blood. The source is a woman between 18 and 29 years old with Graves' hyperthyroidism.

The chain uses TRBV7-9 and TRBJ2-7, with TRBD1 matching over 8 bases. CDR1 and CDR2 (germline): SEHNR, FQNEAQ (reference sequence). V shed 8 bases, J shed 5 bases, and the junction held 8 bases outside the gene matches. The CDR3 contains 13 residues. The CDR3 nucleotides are TGTGCCAGCCGGACAGGGACGTACGACGAGCAGTACTTC. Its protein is CASRTGTYDEQYF.

CDR3 region: CAISRGDSPLHF. CDR3 sequence (DNA): TGTGCCATCAGCCGTGGGGATTCACCCCTCCACTTT. The rearrangement joins TRBV10-3 to TRBJ1-6; D unresolved. CDR1 is ENHRY and CDR2 is SYGVKD in the germline V gene. The V gene lost 6 bases and the J gene lost 8 bases, with 8 bases spanning the gap. The length of the CDR3 is 12 residues.

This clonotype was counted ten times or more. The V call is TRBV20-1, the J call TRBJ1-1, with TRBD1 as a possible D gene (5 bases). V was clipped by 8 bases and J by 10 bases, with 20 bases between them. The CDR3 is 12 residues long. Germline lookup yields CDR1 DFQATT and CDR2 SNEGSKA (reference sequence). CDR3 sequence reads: CSFLGGDFRAFF. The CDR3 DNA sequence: TGCAGTTTTCTTGGGGGGGACTTCCGAGCTTTCTTT.

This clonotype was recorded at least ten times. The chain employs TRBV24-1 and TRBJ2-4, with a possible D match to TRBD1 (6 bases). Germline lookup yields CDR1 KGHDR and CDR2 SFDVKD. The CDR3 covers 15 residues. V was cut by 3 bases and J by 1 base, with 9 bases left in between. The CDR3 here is CATSDRTDAKNIQYF. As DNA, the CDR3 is TGTGCCACCAGTGATAGGACAGACGCCAAAAACATTCAGTACTTC.

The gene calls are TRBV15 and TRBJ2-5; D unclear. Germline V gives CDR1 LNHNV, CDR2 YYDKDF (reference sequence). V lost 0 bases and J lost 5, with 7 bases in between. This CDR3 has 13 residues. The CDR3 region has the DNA TGTGCCACCAGCAGAGATCGTTGGGAGACCCAGTACTTC. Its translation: CATSRDRWETQYF.

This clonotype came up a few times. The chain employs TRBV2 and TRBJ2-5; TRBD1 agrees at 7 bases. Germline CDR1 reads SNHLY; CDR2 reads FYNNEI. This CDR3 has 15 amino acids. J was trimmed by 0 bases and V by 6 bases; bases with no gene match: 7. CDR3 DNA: TGTGCCAGCAGGAAGGGGGCTCCTTACCAAGAGACCCAGTACTTC. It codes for CASRKGAPYQETQYF.

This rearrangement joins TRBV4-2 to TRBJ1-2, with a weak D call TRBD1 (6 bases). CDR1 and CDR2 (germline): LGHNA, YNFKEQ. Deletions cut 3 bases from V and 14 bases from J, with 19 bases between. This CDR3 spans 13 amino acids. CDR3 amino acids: CASSHDGRGDSTF. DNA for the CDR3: TGTGCCAGCAGCCATGACGGAAGGGGGGATTCTACCTTC.

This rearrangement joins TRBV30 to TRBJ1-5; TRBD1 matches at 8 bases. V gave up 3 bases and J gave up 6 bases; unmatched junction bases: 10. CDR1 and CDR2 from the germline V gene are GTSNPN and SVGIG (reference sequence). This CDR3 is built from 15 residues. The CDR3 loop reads CAWRGQGAESQPQHF. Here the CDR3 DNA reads TGTGCCTGGAGAGGACAGGGAGCGGAGAGTCAGCCCCAGCATTTT.

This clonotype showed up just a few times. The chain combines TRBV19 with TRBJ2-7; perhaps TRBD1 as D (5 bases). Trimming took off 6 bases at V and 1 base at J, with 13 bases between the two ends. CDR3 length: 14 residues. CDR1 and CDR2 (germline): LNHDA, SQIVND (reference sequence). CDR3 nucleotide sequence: TGTGCCAGTAGCCCTTTGGGGCGGTCCTACGAGCAGTACTTC. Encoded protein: CASSPLGRSYEQYF.

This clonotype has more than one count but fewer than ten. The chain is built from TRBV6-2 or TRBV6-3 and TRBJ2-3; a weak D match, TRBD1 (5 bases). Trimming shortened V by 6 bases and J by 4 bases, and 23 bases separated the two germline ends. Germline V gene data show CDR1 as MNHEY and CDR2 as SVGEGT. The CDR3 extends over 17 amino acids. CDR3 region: CASSRSPGEKGPDTQYF. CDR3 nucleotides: TGTGCCAGCAGCCGCTCACCCGGCGAGAAGGGGCCAGATACGCAGTATTTT.

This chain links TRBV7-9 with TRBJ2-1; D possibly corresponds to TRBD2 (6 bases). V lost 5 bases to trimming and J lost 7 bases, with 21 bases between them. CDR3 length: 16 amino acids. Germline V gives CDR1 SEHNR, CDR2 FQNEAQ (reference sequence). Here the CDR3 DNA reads TGTGCCAGCAGCCCTAGCCCTCCGGGACTTCCTAATGAGCAGTTCTTC. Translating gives CASSPSPPGLPNEQFF.

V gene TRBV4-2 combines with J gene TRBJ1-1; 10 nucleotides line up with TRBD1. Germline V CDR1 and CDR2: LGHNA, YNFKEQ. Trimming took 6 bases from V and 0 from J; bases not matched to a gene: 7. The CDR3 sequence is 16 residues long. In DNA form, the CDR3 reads TGTGCCAGCAGGCTAGACAGGGGGCCTTTGAACACTGAAGCTTTCTTT. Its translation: CASRLDRGPLNTEAFF.

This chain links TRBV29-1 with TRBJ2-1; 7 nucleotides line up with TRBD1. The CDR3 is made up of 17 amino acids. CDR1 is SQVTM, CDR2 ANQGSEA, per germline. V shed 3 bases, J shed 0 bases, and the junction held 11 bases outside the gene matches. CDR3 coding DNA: TGCAGCGTTGAGGGGCAGGGGGAATACAGCTCCTACAATGAGCAGTTCTTC. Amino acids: CSVEGQGEYSSYNEQFF.

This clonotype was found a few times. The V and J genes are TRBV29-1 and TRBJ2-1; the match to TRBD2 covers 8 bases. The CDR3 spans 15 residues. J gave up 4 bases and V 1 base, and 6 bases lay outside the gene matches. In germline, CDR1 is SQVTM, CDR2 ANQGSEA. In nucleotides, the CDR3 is TGCAGCGTTGAAGGAAGCGGGAGCGGATACAATGAGCAGTTCTTC. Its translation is CSVEGSGSGYNEQFF.